This entry concerns a single T cell receptor beta chain. This clonotype was observed many times. Its antigen target is currently unknown. Per-base quality was not reported, and no clone a single base away is much larger than it. Total RNA and DNA were co-extracted without cell sorting from 20-30 mg of bulk tissue using the AllPrep DNA/RNA mini kit. Between November 2015 and early 2016, about 5 patients in China with histopathologically diagnosed primary liver carcinoma had their tumors surgically resected. Chronic HBV infection was present in the patients, and the patients were treatment-naive at sampling. Five spatially separated regions were sampled from each tumor: the superior, inferior, left-lateral and right-lateral poles, plus the tumor centre. Histological examination found more than 85% viable tumor cells in every tumor sample. Fresh tumor and adjacent tissue pieces were bisected; one half was stored in RNAlater at -80°C, the other sent for histology.

Using a constant-region primer and ProtoScript II reverse transcriptase, TCRbeta-specific cDNA was reverse-transcribed from 500 to 650 ng total RNA. TCRbeta libraries were built with three nested multiplex PCR rounds, a slightly modified ARM-PCR procedure. Sample barcodes and Illumina adapters were attached in a final 25-cycle PCR using Deep VentR polymerase. Amplicons of 200-500 bp were gel-purified with a QIAquick gel extraction kit before sequencing. The TCRbeta amplicons were sequenced with 250-bp paired-end reads on an Illumina HiSeq 2500. In the paper's pipeline: Reads were quality-trimmed with Trimmomatic v0.33, and paired reads were merged with FLASH v1.2.11 to recover full CDR3 sequences. V, D and J germline segments were assigned to the rearranged TCRbeta sequences using MiGEC v1.2.1b. Clonotype statistics and Shannon-Wiener diversity indices were computed with VDJtools v1.0.0. Except for diversity analysis, only the 250 most abundant clonotypes of each sample were used in subsequent analyses to reduce sampling bias. TCRdb applied fastp at Q25 and MiXCR to the public reads, then kept only in-frame beta chains. Entries that share a CDR3 protein sequence are merged under the most common genes and DNA. These V and J calls are TCRdb output, not the study's own analysis. This sample lists 40,000 to 50,000 distinct CDR3 sequences; over 65% were detected once. Clones ranked in the top ten supply about 25% of the sample.

This entry comes from a study of tumor-infiltrating lymphocytes in primary liver carcinoma (dated by TCRdb to about 2017). Background for the entire study: The five patients, three men and two women aged 30 to 69 years, had hepatocellular carcinoma (four) or combined HCC and intrahepatic cholangiocarcinoma (one). The five patients had tumors of stage T1-T3 N0M0, with maximum diameters ranging from roughly 4.2 to 11 cm. Roughly 3.5 to 7.13 million productive TCRbeta reads were obtained per sample, and no significant difference in read depth was found between tissue types. For each liver tumor, the study sampled five regions along with adjacent normal tissue and blood, and applied TCRbeta repertoire sequencing, expression microarrays and whole-exome sequencing. A total of about 35 specimens from 5 patients went through TCRbeta repertoire sequencing, namely 25 tumor regions, 5 adjacent noncancerous liver tissues and 5 peripheral blood samples. Agilent mRNA microarray profiling was performed on the roughly 25 tumor region samples to relate TCRbeta repertoire diversity to the local molecular phenotype. Reproducibility between technical replicate repertoires was high, with correlation coefficients above 0.95 and mean shared-clone rates approximately 0.91. The research as a whole found: A significantly larger repertoire fraction was made up by the top 250 clones in tumors than in blood (p = 0.039). Repertoire overlap was found to be higher between tumor regions (mean about 36%) than between tumor-adjacent (around 17%) or tumor-blood (roughly 15%) pairs, consistent with antigen-driven expansion. Because only the TCR beta chain was sequenced and unpaired alpha chains were not captured, true repertoire diversity is likely underestimated. Only roughly 8-25% of top clones appeared in all five regions of a tumor, which suggests that tumor-infiltrating T cells are spatially heterogeneous. With just five patients in the study, the authors point out that the findings should be validated in a larger study. Comparison of CD4+ and CD8+ T cell repertoires was precluded by the use of bulk unsorted samples.

Sequencing was performed on liver tumor tissue from sampling region 3. The cell subset or site tag for this specimen amounts to: tumor region T3, left-lateral pole. The origin of this receptor is a man aged 35-49 years with primary liver carcinoma and hepatitis B virus infection.

CDR3 sequence: CASRRGGKVSPSGNTIYF. The sequence in DNA is TGTGCCAGCAGGAGGGGCGGCAAGGTGTCCCCCTCTGGAAACACCATATATTTT. This chain joins TRBV6-5 to TRBJ1-3; the D gene is perhaps TRBD1, from 5 matching bases. The CDR3 starts with the cysteine, ends with the phenylalanine, and has 18 residues. The kept DNA is CDR3 alone, 54 bases in frame from the first base. Relative to germline, V is 6 bases shorter and J is 0 bases shorter, with 21 bases between their ends. Via the germline V gene, CDR1 is MNHEY and CDR2 SVGAGI.